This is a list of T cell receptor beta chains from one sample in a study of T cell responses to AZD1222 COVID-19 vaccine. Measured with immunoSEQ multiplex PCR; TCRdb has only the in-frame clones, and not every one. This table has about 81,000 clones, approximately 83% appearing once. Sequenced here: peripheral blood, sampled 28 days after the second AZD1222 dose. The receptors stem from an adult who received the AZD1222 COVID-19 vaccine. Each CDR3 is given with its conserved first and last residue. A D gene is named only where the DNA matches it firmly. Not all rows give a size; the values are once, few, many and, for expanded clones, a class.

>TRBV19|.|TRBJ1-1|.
CASSLTGDTEAFF
TGTGCCAGTAGCCTAACCGGGGACACTGAAGCTTTCTTT
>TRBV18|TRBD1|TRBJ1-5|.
CASSPGTGGPNQPQHF
TGTGCCAGCTCACCTGGGACAGGGGGACCTAATCAGCCCCAGCATTTT
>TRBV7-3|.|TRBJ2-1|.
CASSLGLPLYNEQFF
TGTGCCAGCAGCTTAGGGTTACCGCTTTACAATGAGCAGTTCTTC
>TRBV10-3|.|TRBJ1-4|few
CAISDPGQPGEKLFF
TGTGCCATCAGTGACCCCGGTCAGCCGGGGGAAAAACTGTTTTTT
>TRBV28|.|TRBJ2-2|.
CASSQGGDRAGELFF
TGTGCCAGCAGCCAGGGAGGCGACCGGGCCGGGGAGCTGTTTTTT
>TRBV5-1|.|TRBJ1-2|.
CASSLEGNTGYTF
TGCGCCAGCAGCTTGGAAGGTAACACTGGCTACACCTTC
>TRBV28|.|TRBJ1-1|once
CASSLSPNTEAFF
TGTGCCAGCAGTTTGTCGCCGAACACTGAAGCTTTCTTT
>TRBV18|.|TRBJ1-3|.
CASSPELGSGNTIYF
TGTGCCAGCTCACCGGAGTTAGGCTCTGGAAACACCATATATTTT
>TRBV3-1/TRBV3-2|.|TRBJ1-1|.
CASSDYGDTEAFF
TGTGCCAGCAGCGACTATGGGGATACGGAAGCTTTCTTT
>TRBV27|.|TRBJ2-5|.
CASRPRGHPQETQYF
TGTGCCAGCAGACCCCGGGGACACCCACAAGAGACCCAGTACTTC
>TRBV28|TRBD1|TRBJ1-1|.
CASSLGQAAFF
TGTGCCAGCAGCCTAGGACAGGCAGCTTTCTTT